One and the same sample provided the 21 T cell receptor beta chains below, sequenced in a study of Graves' ophthalmopathy and Graves' hyperthyroidism. Researchers took RNA transcripts and amplified TCR beta CDR3 regions from them. HTBI primers primed a first-round RT-PCR, and a second-round multiplex PCR followed. Via MiXCR, TCRdb re-called the multiplex PCR reads, giving one row per CDR3 protein. Here the sample spans 200,000 to 250,000 distinct CDR3 sequences, about 22% being singletons. Input material: peripheral blood. Every receptor here comes from a woman in her forties or fifties with Graves' ophthalmopathy.

In its sample, this clonotype was seen many times. This chain links TRBV20-1 with TRBJ2-7, with 10 positions matching TRBD1. This CDR3 region has 15 residues. V was clipped by 1 base and J by 6 bases; unmatched bases: 9. Looked up from germline, CDR1 is DFQATT and CDR2 is SNEGSKA (reference sequence). In DNA, the CDR3 is TGCAGTGCTAGAGCCGCGACAGGGGGCTACGGCGAGCAGTACTTC. Its protein is CSARAATGGYGEQYF.

Turning to this clonotype: Just one base apart from a much larger clone, this may be a read error. The J gene is TRBJ2-5, the V gene TRBV30; possibly TRBD1 or TRBD2 for D (5 bases each). This CDR3 spans 13 amino acids. CDR1 GTSNPN and CDR2 SVGIG come from the germline V gene (reference sequence). Trimming cost V 1 base and J 5 bases, with 11 bases left between them. The CDR3 nucleotides read TGTGCCTGGAGTGGGGGTTGGGGGGAGACCCAGTACTTC. This gives the protein CAWSGGWGETQYF. The complete variable domain, with remaining parts taken from reference TRBV30 and TRBJ2-5, reads SQTIHQWPATLVQPVGSPLSLECTVEGTSNPNLYWYRQAAGRGLQLLFYSVGIGQISSEVPQNLSASRPQDRQFILSSKKLLLSDSGFYLCAWSGGWGETQYFGPGTRLLVL.

This clonotype was observed at least ten times. This chain connects TRBV28 to TRBJ1-1; possibly TRBD1 for D (5 bases). V lost 5 bases and J 8 bases, leaving 15 bases between the germline ends. The CDR3 extends over 13 amino acids. From germline, CDR1 is MDHEN and CDR2 SYDVKM. The CDR3 protein is CASSPFKAGEAFF. In DNA, the CDR3 is TGTGCCAGCAGTCCTTTCAAGGCAGGGGAAGCTTTCTTT.

This clonotype has at least ten counts. The chain uses TRBV12-3 or TRBV12-4 and TRBJ2-7; 8 positions agree with TRBD1. The CDR3 contains 15 residues. After removal of 7 bases from V and 0 bases from J, the junction contained 8 bases not matched to a gene. CDR3 bases: TGTGCCAGCACCCCCGGACAGGGAGGCTCCTACGAGCAGTACTTC. It translates to CASTPGQGGSYEQYF.

This chain uses TRBV6-1 with TRBJ2-7; 7 bases agree with TRBD1. V was clipped by 6 bases and J by 0 bases; unmatched bases: 8. Germline V gene data show CDR1 as MNHNS and CDR2 as SASEGT. There are 15 residues in the CDR3. CDR3 amino acids: CASRPGTAYSYEQYF. In DNA, the CDR3 is TGTGCCAGCAGACCCGGGACAGCTTACTCCTACGAGCAGTACTTC.

The chain combines TRBV5-4 with TRBJ2-1, with 9 positions matching TRBD2. The V segment lost 0 bases and the J segment 2 bases; nucleotides outside the gene matches: 6. CDR3 size: 17 residues. Germline V gene sequence: CDR1 SGHNT, CDR2 YYREEE (reference sequence). In nucleotides, the CDR3 is TGTGCCAGCAGCTTGGAGCTAGCGGGACCCCCCTACAATGAGCAGTTCTTC. This codes for CASSLELAGPPYNEQFF.

At least ten counts were recorded for this clonotype. The rearrangement joins TRBV29-1 to TRBJ1-2; TRBD1 matches at 9 bases. J was trimmed by 4 bases and V by 3 bases; bases with no gene match: 3. This CDR3 region has 13 residues. The germline V gene has CDR1 SQVTM and CDR2 ANQGSEA. The CDR3 bases are TGCAGCGTTGATAGGGACAGGGCCTATGGCTACACCTTC. Its protein product is CSVDRDRAYGYTF.

V and J are TRBV5-1 and TRBJ1-1; possibly TRBD1 for D (6 bases). The CDR3 spans 15 residues. Deletions cut 1 base from V and 0 bases from J, with 10 bases between. Germline V gene data show CDR1 as SGHRS and CDR2 as YFSETQ. The CDR3 protein is CASSLTGMMNTEAFF. For the CDR3, the DNA is TGCGCCAGCAGCTTGACAGGGATGATGAACACTGAAGCTTTCTTT.

This clonotype was seen at least ten times. The rearrangement uses TRBV12-3 or TRBV12-4 and TRBJ1-1; TRBD1 might be the D (6 bases). The CDR3 is 14 residues long. V was cut by 3 bases and J by 1 base, with 9 bases left in between. In DNA form, the CDR3 reads TGTGCCAGCAGTTTTAGCAGGGGGAACACTGAAGCTTTCTTT. It yields the protein CASSFSRGNTEAFF.

Concerning this clonotype: Given a much more abundant clone one base away, this may be a read error. Here the CDR3 omits its conserved ending phenylalanine or tryptophan, so a read error is the likely source. The rearrangement uses TRBV3-1 and TRBJ1-2; D is undetermined. The CDR3 spans 13 residues. Germline-derived CDR1 and CDR2 are LGHDT and YNNKEL (reference sequence). V lost 1 base to trimming and J lost 3 bases, with 6 bases between them. DNA for the CDR3: TGTGCCAGCAGCCAAGTTCAGTACTATGGCTACACCCTC. This encodes CASSQVQYYGYTL.

This clonotype was picked up a small number of times. The rearrangement links TRBV3-1 to TRBJ1-6; D ambiguous. The CDR3 is made up of 16 amino acids. In germline, CDR1 is LGHDT, CDR2 YNNKEL (reference sequence). V shed 1 base and J shed 9 bases, with 16 bases lying between them. CDR3 protein: CASSQGGGFLRSPLHF. CDR3 bases: TGTGCCAGCAGCCAAGGTGGTGGATTTTTGCGTTCACCCCTCCACTTT. Supplemented by reference TRBV3-1 and TRBJ1-6, the full variable domain reads DTAVSQTPKYLVTQMGNDKSIKCEQNLGHDTMYWYKQDSKKFLKIMFSYNNKELIINETVPNRFSPKSPDKAHLNLHINSLELGDSAVYFCASSQGGGFLRSPLHFGNGTRLTVT.

This clonotype occurred many times. The CDR3: CASSSKGTRPNTGELFF. In DNA form, the CDR3 reads TGTGCCAGCAGTTCCAAGGGGACTAGACCGAACACCGGGGAGCTGTTTTTT. V is TRBV6-5 and J is TRBJ2-2; 8 bases match TRBD2. Germline values: CDR1 MNHEY, CDR2 SVGAGI. Trimming cost V 4 bases and J 0 bases; bases outside gene matches: 7. This CDR3 has 17 residues.

This clonotype was detected many times. The DNA of the CDR3 is TGTGCCAGCAGTTTTCGGGTAGGGGAGCTGCCGAGCAATCAGCCCCAGCATTTT. Protein sequence: CASSFRVGELPSNQPQHF. The V gene is TRBV28, the J gene TRBJ1-5; D possibly corresponds to TRBD1 (5 bases). This CDR3 region has 18 residues. CDR1 is MDHEN, CDR2 SYDVKM, per germline. V lost 3 bases, J lost 1 base, and 19 bases lay in between.

The chain is built from TRBV24-1 and TRBJ2-7; TRBD1 aligns across 9 bases. Per the germline V gene, CDR1 is KGHDR and CDR2 is SFDVKD. The CDR3 is 14 residues long. J lost 5 bases, V lost 3 bases, and 4 bases had no gene match. CDR3 bases: TGTGCCACCAGTGATCCCGGGACAGGGAACGAGCAGTACTTC. Translating it yields CATSDPGTGNEQYF.

This clonotype has ten or more counts. The rearrangement links TRBV27 to TRBJ2-7, with 7 nucleotides matching TRBD2. Germline V gives CDR1 MNHEY, CDR2 SMNVEV (reference sequence). This CDR3 is 16 amino acids long. The trim removed 5 bases at V and 0 bases at J, leaving 10 bases unmatched. CDR3 DNA sequence: TGTGCCAGCAGTCCCTTAATCGGGAGGTCCTCCTACGAGCAGTACTTC. Translated, it gives CASSPLIGRSSYEQYF.

The chain couples TRBV7-2 to TRBJ2-5, with no clear D. Germline V CDR1 and CDR2: SGHTA, FQGNSA. V was trimmed by 2 bases and J by 3 bases, leaving 10 bases between them. The CDR3 runs 14 residues. DNA for the CDR3: TGTGCCAGCAGCTTACAGCCAGCCAAAGAGACCCAGTACTTC. It specifies CASSLQPAKETQYF.

The chain carries TRBV6-2 or TRBV6-3 and TRBJ1-2, with a weak D call TRBD1 (6 bases). Trimming removed 4 bases at V and 5 bases at J, with 17 bases between. Looked up from germline, CDR1 is MNHEY and CDR2 is SVGEGT. The CDR3 has 15 amino acids. The CDR3: CASSLALPGTYGYTF. DNA of the CDR3: TGTGCCAGCAGTTTAGCGCTCCCTGGGACATATGGCTACACCTTC.

This clonotype has ten or more counts. The chain recombines TRBV20-1 with TRBJ2-5; 9 nucleotides align to TRBD2. The CDR3 totals 14 residues. Trimming removed 5 bases from V and 1 base from J; junction bases left unmatched: 5. The germline V gene encodes CDR1 DFQATT and CDR2 SNEGSKA (reference sequence). CDR3 DNA sequence: TGCAGTGCTGCTAAGCGGGAGGTCCAAGAGACCCAGTACTTC. Translated: CSAAKREVQETQYF.

The chain uses TRBV6-1 and TRBJ2-5; 7 nucleotides agree with TRBD2. V gave up 4 bases and J gave up 1 base; unmatched junction bases: 6. Germline CDR1 reads MNHNS; CDR2 reads SASEGT. CDR3 length: 15 amino acids. CDR3 DNA sequence: TGTGCCAGCAGTGTGGCTAGCGGCGCCCAAGAGACCCAGTACTTC. It yields the protein CASSVASGAQETQYF.

This clonotype was detected only a few times. This chain uses TRBV14 with TRBJ2-7; D is uncertain. Germline loops: CDR1 SGHDN, CDR2 FVKESK. This CDR3 spans 15 amino acids. V lost 4 bases and J lost 3, with 16 bases in between. The CDR3 coding sequence is TGTGCCAGCAGCCTGAGCCGGGCCCAGCGCTACGAGCAGTACTTC. Protein: CASSLSRAQRYEQYF. Full variable domain (rest looked up from reference TRBV14 and TRBJ2-7): EAGVTQFPSHSVIEKGQTVTLRCDPISGHDNLYWYRRVMGKEIKFLLHFVKESKQDESGMPNNRFLAERTGGTYSTLKVQPAELEDSGVYFCASSLSRAQRYEQYFGPGTRLTVT.

This clonotype was seen ten or more times. The gene calls are TRBV6-5 and TRBJ2-7; D remains unclear. The CDR3 loop spans 13 amino acids. V was cut by 0 bases and J by 3 bases, with 6 bases left in between. CDR1 is MNHEY, CDR2 SVGAGI, per germline. CDR3 loop: CASSYSKGYEQYF. The CDR3 DNA reads as TGTGCCAGCAGTTACTCTAAGGGCTACGAGCAGTACTTC.